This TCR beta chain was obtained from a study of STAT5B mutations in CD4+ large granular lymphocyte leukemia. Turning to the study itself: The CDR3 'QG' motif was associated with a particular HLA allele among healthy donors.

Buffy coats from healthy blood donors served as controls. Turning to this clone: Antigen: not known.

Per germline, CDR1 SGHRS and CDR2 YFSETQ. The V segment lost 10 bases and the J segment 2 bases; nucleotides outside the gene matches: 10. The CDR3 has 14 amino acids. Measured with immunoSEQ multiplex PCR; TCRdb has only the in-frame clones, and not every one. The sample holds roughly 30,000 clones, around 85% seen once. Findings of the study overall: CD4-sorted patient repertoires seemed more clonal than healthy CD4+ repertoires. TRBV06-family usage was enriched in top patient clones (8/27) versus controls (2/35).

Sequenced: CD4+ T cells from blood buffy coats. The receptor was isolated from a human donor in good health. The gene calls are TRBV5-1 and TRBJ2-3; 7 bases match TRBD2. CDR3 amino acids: CAGHFGGTTDTQYF. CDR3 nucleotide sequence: TGCGCCGGCCATTTCGGGGGGACCACAGATACGCAGTATTTT. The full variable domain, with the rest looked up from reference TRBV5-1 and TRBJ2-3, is KAGVTQTPRYLIKTRGQQVTLSCSPISGHRSVSWYQQTPGQGLQFLFEYFSETQRNKGNFPGRFSGRQFSNSRSEMNVSTLELGDSALYLCAGHFGGTTDTQYFGPGTRLTVL.